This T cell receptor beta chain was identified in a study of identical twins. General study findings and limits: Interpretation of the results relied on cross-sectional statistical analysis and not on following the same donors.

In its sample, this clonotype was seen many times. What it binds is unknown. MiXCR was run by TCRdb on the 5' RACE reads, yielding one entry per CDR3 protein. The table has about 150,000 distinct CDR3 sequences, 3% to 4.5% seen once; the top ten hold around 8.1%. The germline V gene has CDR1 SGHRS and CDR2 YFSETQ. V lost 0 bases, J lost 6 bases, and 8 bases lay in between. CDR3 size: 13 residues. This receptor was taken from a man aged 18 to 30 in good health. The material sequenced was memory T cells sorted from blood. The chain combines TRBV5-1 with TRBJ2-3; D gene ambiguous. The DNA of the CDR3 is TGCGCCAGCAGCTTGGATGGGGTCGATACGCAGTATTTT. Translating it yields CASSLDGVDTQYF.